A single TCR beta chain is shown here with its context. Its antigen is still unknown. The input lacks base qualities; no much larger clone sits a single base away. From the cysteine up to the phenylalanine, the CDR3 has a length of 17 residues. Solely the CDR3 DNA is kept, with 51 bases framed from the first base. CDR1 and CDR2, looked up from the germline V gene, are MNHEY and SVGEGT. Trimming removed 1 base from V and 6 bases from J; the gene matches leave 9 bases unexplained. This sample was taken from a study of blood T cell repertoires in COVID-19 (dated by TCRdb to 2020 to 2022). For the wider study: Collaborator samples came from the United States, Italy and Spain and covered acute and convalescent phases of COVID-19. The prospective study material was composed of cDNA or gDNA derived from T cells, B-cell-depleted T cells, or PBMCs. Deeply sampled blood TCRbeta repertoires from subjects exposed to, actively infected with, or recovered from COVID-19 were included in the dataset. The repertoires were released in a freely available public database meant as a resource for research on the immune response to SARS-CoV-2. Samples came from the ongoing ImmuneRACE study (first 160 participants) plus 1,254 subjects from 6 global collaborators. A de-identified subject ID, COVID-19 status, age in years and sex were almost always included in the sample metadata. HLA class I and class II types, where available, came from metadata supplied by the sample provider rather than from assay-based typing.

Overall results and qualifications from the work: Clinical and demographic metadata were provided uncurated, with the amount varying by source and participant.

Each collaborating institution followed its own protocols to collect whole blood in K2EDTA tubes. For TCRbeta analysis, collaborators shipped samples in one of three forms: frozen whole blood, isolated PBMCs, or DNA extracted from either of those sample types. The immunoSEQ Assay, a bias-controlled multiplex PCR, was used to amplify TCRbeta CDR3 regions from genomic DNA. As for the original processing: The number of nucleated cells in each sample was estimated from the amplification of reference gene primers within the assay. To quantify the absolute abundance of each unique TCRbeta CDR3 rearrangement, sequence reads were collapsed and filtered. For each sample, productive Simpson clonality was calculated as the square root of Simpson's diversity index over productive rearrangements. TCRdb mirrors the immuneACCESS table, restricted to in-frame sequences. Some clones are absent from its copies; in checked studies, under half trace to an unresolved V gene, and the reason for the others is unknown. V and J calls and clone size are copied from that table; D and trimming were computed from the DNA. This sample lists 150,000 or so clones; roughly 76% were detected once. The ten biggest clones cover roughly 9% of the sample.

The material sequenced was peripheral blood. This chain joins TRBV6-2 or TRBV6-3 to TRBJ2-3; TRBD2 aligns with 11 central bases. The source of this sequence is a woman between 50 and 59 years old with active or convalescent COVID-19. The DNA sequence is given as TGTGCCAGCAGTTACTTGGGTAGCGGGAGGGCCGGGGATACGCAGTATTTT. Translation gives CASSYLGSGRAGDTQYF.